Below are 5 T cell receptor beta chains sequenced from a single sample in a study of radiation and T cells in renal cell carcinoma. Clones were sequenced by immunoSEQ multiplex PCR, and TCRdb holds only the in-frame ones, with some missing. This sample has approximately 24,000 clones, with around 47% found just once. Treatment indicated: 15 Gy SBRT to primary tumor, nephrectomy 4 weeks later. Sequences were derived from tumor tissue, sampled from a patient whose treatment included radiotherapy and nephrectomy. These receptors originate from a woman aged 45-65 years with renal cell carcinoma.

This clone was counted a few times. The chain combines TRBV4-2 with TRBJ1-2, with 7 bases fitting TRBD1. The CDR3 spans 17 residues. V gave up 5 bases and J gave up 2 bases; unmatched junction bases: 14. Germline loops: CDR1 LGHNA, CDR2 YNFKEQ. Here the CDR3 DNA reads TGTGCCAGCAGCTTTCAATCCGGGACAGATATCAACTATGGCTACACCTTC. Protein product: CASSFQSGTDINYGYTF.

The gene calls are TRBV19 and TRBJ2-5; D might be TRBD2 (7 bases). Trimming stripped 2 bases from V and 4 bases from J, with 17 bases between. Germline V CDR1 and CDR2: LNHDA, SQIVND (reference sequence). This CDR3 is 16 amino acids long. CDR3 protein: CASSITVGGPAETQYF. Written as DNA, the CDR3 is TGTGCCAGTAGTATAACAGTGGGGGGGCCGGCAGAGACCCAGTACTTC.

By frequency in the sample, this clone is medium-sized. This chain links TRBV10-1 with TRBJ2-7, with 9 bases matching TRBD2. The V gene end was trimmed by 6 bases and the J gene end by 5 bases; junction bases not matched to a gene: 20. Germline CDR1 reads WNHNN; CDR2 reads SYGVQD (reference sequence). The CDR3 runs 18 residues. The CDR3 spells CASSQSKRGGGAFHEQYF. In nucleotides, the CDR3 is TGCGCCAGCAGCCAATCGAAGAGAGGCGGGGGGGCCTTCCACGAGCAGTACTTC.

This clone was counted a few times. The chain is built from TRBV6-6 and TRBJ1-5; weak D call: TRBD1 (6 bases). V lost 3 bases and J lost 7, with 16 bases in between. Germline V gene data show CDR1 as MNHNY and CDR2 as SVGAGI (reference sequence). The CDR3 runs to 15 residues. The DNA of the CDR3 is TGTGCCAGCAGTTATCGACAGGAATCGGGGCAGCCCCAGCATTTT. Residues: CASSYRQESGQPQHF.

The V gene is TRBV7-2, the J gene TRBJ2-1; possibly TRBD1 for D (5 bases). Germline V gene data show CDR1 as SGHTA and CDR2 as FQGNSA. The CDR3 length is 14 residues. The CDR3 region is CAAAQAEPRDEQFF. Here the CDR3 DNA reads TGTGCAGCAGCCCAGGCCGAACCCAGGGATGAGCAGTTCTTC.